This record concerns one TCR beta chain sequence. This clonotype has ten or more counts. What this receptor recognizes is not known. No base-level quality is on record; no much larger clone is a single base apart. These data are taken from a study of breast tumors, draining lymph nodes, adjacent tissues (dated by TCRdb to between 2015 and 2016). For the wider study: TCR beta repertoires were compared across tumor, adjacent nontumor tissue and axillary lymph nodes obtained from breast cancer patients. In human breast cancer, the study set out to evaluate how tumor, surrounding tissue and draining lymph node repertoires relate to one another and whether T cells may move between these sites.

Sequenced using an Illumina HiSeq 2000. TCR beta chain libraries were generated by multiplex PCR amplification. High-throughput sequencing was used to analyze the amplified TCR beta chain products. TCRdb handled the public reads itself, with Q25 trimming in fastp and clone calling in MiXCR, and kept productive beta chains. For every CDR3 protein sequence, its rows merge into one entry that carries the most common genes and DNA. The sample contains 200,000 or so distinct CDR3 sequences, approximately 30% of them found a single time. The ten largest make up 4% to 4.5% of the sample. Points the paper makes about the study in general: Tumor T-cell repertoires showed less diversity than lymph node repertoires and more diversity than nontumor tissue repertoires, and tumor T-cell repertoires showed preferential V and J gene usage. The data were considered consistent with most tumor T cells being derived from the lymph node and subsequently expanding within tumor tissue. Rather than being directly demonstrated, the conclusion that tumor T cells originate in lymph nodes was presented as consistent with a hypothesis. Tumor and nontumor tissue repertoires were found to be significantly more similar in luminal-like than in basal-like breast cancer.

Lymph node samples came from the axillary draining lymph nodes of breast cancer patients. From its cysteine to its phenylalanine, the CDR3 spans 17 amino acids. The sequence is cut down to CDR3 DNA, 51 bases in frame from base 1. Trimming removed 4 bases from V and 0 bases from J; the gene matches leave 11 bases unexplained. The germline V gene provides CDR1 SGHDN and CDR2 FVKESK. This receptor was obtained from a female donor with breast cancer. Some clones in this sample may be carry-over from other donors' samples. The rearranged segments are TRBV14 and TRBJ2-7; 8 bases in the middle match TRBD2. Sequenced material: axillary lymph node tissue. The CDR3 is CASSPQRGQVGSYEQYF. The DNA reads as follows: TGTGCCAGCAGCCCACAGCGGGGGCAGGTCGGCTCCTACGAGCAGTACTTC.